The text below deals with one TCR beta chain. The sample originates from a study of cytomegalovirus exposure and HLA in healthy donors. The junction had 6 bases not matched to a gene; V was cut back by 2 bases and J by 7 bases. CDR1 is PRHDT, CDR2 FYEKMQ, per germline (reference sequence). The CDR3 loop spans 14 amino acids. 13 Jbeta primers and 60 Vbeta primers were used for the PCR. TCRdb's copy holds only in-frame clones and misses some; the assay was immunoSEQ multiplex PCR. The sample holds about 180,000 clones, 72% seen once. The TCR was taken from a human donor in good health. This chain uses TRBV13 with TRBJ1-2; 8 nucleotides match TRBD1. Sequencing input: PBMCs. CDR3 in DNA: TGTGCCAGCAGCTTACAGGGGGCGTTTGGTGGCTACACCTTC. Translating gives CASSLQGAFGGYTF.